This is a list of T cell receptor beta chains from one sample in a study of identical twins' blood T cells. TCRdb passed the 5' RACE reads through MiXCR, listing each CDR3 protein once. The sample contains 350,000 to 450,000 distinct CDR3 sequences, over 25% of which appear only once. Source material: PBMCs. These receptors came from a woman aged 18-49 years in good health. CDR3s include the opening cysteine and the closing phenylalanine or tryptophan. The D gene is left open where the match is weak. Clone size is stated in some rows and not others, as once, few, many or a class when expanded.

TRBV20-1	TRBD1	TRBJ1-2	few	TGCAGTGCTAGAGCCGGGACAGAATTCTATGGCTACACCTTC	CSARAGTEFYGYTF
TRBV2	.	TRBJ1-4	few	TGTGCCAGCAGTGTTACGTCAGCTGATGAAAAACTGTTTTTT	CASSVTSADEKLFF
TRBV20-1	TRBD2	TRBJ2-3	.	TGCAGTGCTGCGACCAGGACTAGCTGGAGGTTTGAAGATACGCAGTATTTT	CSAATRTSWRFEDTQYF
TRBV2	.	TRBJ2-2	many	TGTGCCAGCAGTGAAGGTTGGGGGGCCGGGGAGCTGTTTTTT	CASSEGWGAGELFF
TRBV20-1	TRBD2	TRBJ2-5	.	TGCAGTGCCACCGGAATACTAGCGGCCCAAGAGACCCAGTACTTC	CSATGILAAQETQYF
TRBV29-1	.	TRBJ1-2	few	TGCAGCACATTGTCCGGGACCTCGGTTGGCTATGGCTACACCTTC	CSTLSGTSVGYGYTF
TRBV4-3	TRBD1	TRBJ2-2	.	TGCGCCAGCAGCCACCTTACAGGGGTGGCCACCGGGGAGCTGTTTTTT	CASSHLTGVATGELFF
TRBV3-1	.	TRBJ1-3	.	TGTGCCAGCAGCCAAGTATCAGGATATGGAAACACCATATATTTT	CASSQVSGYGNTIYF
TRBV5-8	.	TRBJ1-1	.	TGTGCCAGCAGCCTACGGAGAGGGTCTGAAGCTTTCTTT	CASSLRRGSEAFF
TRBV5-1	.	TRBJ1-1	many	TGCGCCAGCAGCGTGACCGTAGGGGGGCGAAATACTGAAGCTTTCTTT	CASSVTVGGRNTEAFF
TRBV3-1	.	TRBJ2-2	few	TGTGCCAGCAGCCAAATGCGGAACACCGGGGAGCTGTTTTTT	CASSQMRNTGELFF
TRBV7-2	.	TRBJ1-1	few	TGTGCCAGCAGCTTATTAATTGGGAAATCTGAAGCTTTCTTT	CASSLLIGKSEAFF
TRBV4-1	.	TRBJ1-1	.	TGCGCCAGCAGCCCAGAGGCGACCAGGACTGAAGCTTTCTTT	CASSPEATRTEAFF
TRBV29-1	.	TRBJ1-1	many	TGCAGCGTTCTTAGGGACACTGAAGCTTTCTTT	CSVLRDTEAFF
TRBV20-1	.	TRBJ1-5	few	TGCAGTGTTCGGGGCTCCAATCAGCCCCAGCATTTT	CSVRGSNQPQHF
TRBV29-1	.	TRBJ1-2	.	TGCAGCGTTGGACGGCTCGCTGATGGCTACACCTTC	CSVGRLADGYTF
TRBV7-9	.	TRBJ1-1	few	TGTGCCAGCAGCTCCGGACATATGGCTTTCTTT	CASSSGHMAFF
TRBV2	.	TRBJ2-7	.	TGTGCCAGCACCTTAGGAGGCTCCTACGAGCAGTACTTC	CASTLGGSYEQYF
TRBV5-1	.	TRBJ2-1	.	TGCGCCAGCAGCTTGACAGGGAGCCTTGGTGTCCATGAGCAGTTCTTC	CASSLTGSLGVHEQFF
TRBV7-2	.	TRBJ2-5	few	TGTGCCAGCAGCTCATTAGGACAGACCCAGTACTTC	CASSSLGQTQYF
TRBV20-1	TRBD2	TRBJ2-7	.	TGCAGTGCTCTCAAGCGGGGCATGAACTACGAGCAGTACTTC	CSALKRGMNYEQYF
TRBV6-2/TRBV6-3	.	TRBJ1-6	many	TGTGCCAGCAGTTCCCAGGGTAGGAATTCACCCCTCCACTTT	CASSSQGRNSPLHF
TRBV27	.	TRBJ1-1	.	TGTGCCAGCAACCCGGGACAACCTATGAACACTGAAGCTTTCTTT	CASNPGQPMNTEAFF
TRBV20-1	TRBD2	TRBJ2-1	many	TGCAGTGCTAGAGATAGGAGCGGGGGGACGAGCTCCTACAATGAGCAGTTCTTC	CSARDRSGGTSSYNEQFF
TRBV5-5	.	TRBJ1-2	.	TGTGCCAGCAGCTTGGATGAGGTCTCTGGCTACACCTTC	CASSLDEVSGYTF
TRBV13	.	TRBJ2-2	.	TGTGCCAGCAGCCGGCGCGGGGTTGTCACCGGGGAGCTGTTTTTT	CASSRRGVVTGELFF
TRBV10-3	.	TRBJ1-5	.	TGTGCCACCAACGATCTTAATCAGCCCCAGCATTTT	CATNDLNQPQHF
TRBV20-1	.	TRBJ2-1	.	TGCAGTGCTAGCGACCGGACCAGATTCTACAATGAGCAGTTCTTC	CSASDRTRFYNEQFF